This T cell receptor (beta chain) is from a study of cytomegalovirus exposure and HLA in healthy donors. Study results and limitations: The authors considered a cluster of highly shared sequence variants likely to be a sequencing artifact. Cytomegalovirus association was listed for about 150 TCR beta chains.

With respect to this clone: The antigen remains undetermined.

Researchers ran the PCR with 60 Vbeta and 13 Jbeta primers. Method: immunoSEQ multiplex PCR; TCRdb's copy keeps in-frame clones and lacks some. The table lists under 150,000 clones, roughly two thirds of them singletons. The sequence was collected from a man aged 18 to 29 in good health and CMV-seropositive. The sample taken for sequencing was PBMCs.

The CDR3 protein is CASSHYRGHLPYEQYF. CDR3 sequence (DNA): TGTGCCAGCAGCCATTACAGGGGACACCTTCCTTACGAGCAGTACTTC. The chain has TRBV14 and TRBJ2-7, with 7 positions matching TRBD1. The CDR3 is made up of 16 amino acids. Germline-derived CDR1 and CDR2 are SGHDN and FVKESK. V gave up 3 bases and J gave up 4 bases; unmatched junction bases: 12.